This entry lists 2 T cell receptor beta chains sequenced from one sample in a study of blood T cell repertoires in COVID-19. Method: immunoSEQ multiplex PCR; TCRdb's copy keeps in-frame clones and lacks some. Here the sample spans 30,000 to 40,000 clones, roughly 78% being singletons. The source material was peripheral blood. The source is a man older than 75 with active or convalescent COVID-19.

The chain employs TRBV28 and TRBJ2-7, with 7 nucleotides matching TRBD1. Germline trimming cut 1 base from V and 5 bases from J; bases unmatched to any gene: 5. This CDR3 contains 14 residues. Germline V gene sequence: CDR1 MDHEN, CDR2 SYDVKM. The DNA for the CDR3 is TGTGCCAGCAGTTTATTAGGGGGCAGGGACGAGCAGTACTTC. Protein: CASSLLGGRDEQYF.

The genes are TRBV19 and TRBJ2-5, with D unclear. There are 15 residues in the CDR3. Germline V gives CDR1 LNHDA, CDR2 SQIVND (reference sequence). Trimming stripped 3 bases from V and 1 base from J, with 12 bases between. CDR3 sequence: CASSISWAGQETQYF. Here the CDR3 DNA reads TGTGCCAGTAGTATCAGCTGGGCAGGCCAAGAGACCCAGTACTTC.